This entry lists 24 T cell receptor beta chains sequenced from one sample in a study of metastatic and nonmetastatic thyroid tumors. TCRdb recomputed clones from the PCR reads via MiXCR. Here the sample spans over 55,000 clones, 30% being singletons. The entire patient cohort was treatment-naive prior to thyroid surgery. Sequenced: blood. The origin of the receptors is a female donor with papillary thyroid cancer or a benign thyroid nodule (not recorded which). Some clones in this sample may be carry-over from other donors' samples.

This clone was counted only a few times. The chain has TRBV27 and TRBJ2-7; 11 bases line up with TRBD1. Germline values: CDR1 MNHEY, CDR2 SMNVEV (reference sequence). This CDR3 comprises 14 residues. V was clipped by 6 bases and J by 6 bases; unmatched bases: 7. The CDR3: CASSEDRGPSEQYF. The CDR3 DNA reads as TGTGCCAGCAGCGAGGACAGGGGGCCATCCGAGCAGTACTTC.

The chain links TRBV19 to TRBJ1-1, with a tentative D call TRBD1 (5 bases). Germline V gives CDR1 LNHDA, CDR2 SQIVND (reference sequence). V was pared by 4 bases and J by 4 bases, with 16 bases between. The CDR3 spans 15 residues. CDR3 sequence: CASSRKIPGSTEAFF. The DNA of the CDR3 is TGTGCCAGTAGTAGGAAGATTCCAGGGAGCACTGAAGCTTTCTTT. Full variable domain (missing parts from reference TRBV19 and TRBJ1-1): DGGITQSPKYLFRKEGQNVTLSCEQNLNHDAMYWYRQDPGQGLRLIYYSQIVNDFQKGDIAEGYSVSREKKESFPLTVTSAQKNPTAFYLCASSRKIPGSTEAFFGQGTRLTVV.

The CDR3 reads CASSLAPGSSYNEQFF. CDR3 sequence (DNA): TGCGCCAGCAGCTTGGCCCCGGGGAGCTCCTACAATGAGCAGTTCTTC. This chain connects TRBV5-1 to TRBJ2-1; D perhaps matches TRBD2 (5 bases). V was clipped by 0 bases and J by 0 bases, with 10 bases between them. CDR3 length equals 16 residues. The germline V gene has CDR1 SGHRS and CDR2 YFSETQ.

The rearrangement joins TRBV12-3 or TRBV12-4 to TRBJ2-5; weak D call: TRBD1 (6 bases). Trimming stripped 0 bases from V and 5 bases from J, with 13 bases between. This CDR3 has 15 residues. CDR3 sequence: CASSLALTGRETQYF. The CDR3 bases are TGTGCCAGCAGTTTAGCACTGACAGGCCGGGAGACCCAGTACTTC.

This clone was seen many times. It may be a read error: a sequence one base away is much more abundant. Other DNA sequences in the same sample also yield this CDR3. Here the CDR3 reads CASSLRAGADTDTQYF. The CDR3 region has the DNA TGTGCCAGCTCCTTAAGAGCGGGAGCCGACACAGATACGCAATATTTT. J is TRBJ2-3 and V is TRBV2, with 8 bases lining up with TRBD2. This CDR3 is 16 amino acids long. The germline V gene has CDR1 SNHLY and CDR2 FYNNEI.

In this sample, this clone turned up a few times. The rearrangement joins TRBV7-9 to TRBJ2-1; no clear D. Germline CDR1 SEHNR, CDR2 FQNEAQ (reference sequence). Between the trimmed V and J ends, which lost 0 bases and 6 bases, there was a span of 3 bases. The CDR3 runs 12 residues. CDR3 in amino acids: CASSLAPNEQFF. The CDR3 region has the DNA TGTGCCAGCAGCTTAGCGCCCAATGAGCAGTTCTTC.

This clone was found many times. This chain links TRBV3-1 with TRBJ1-3; D perhaps matches TRBD1 (5 bases). The CDR3 covers 13 residues. Germline-derived CDR1 and CDR2 are LGHDT and YNNKEL (reference sequence). The germline V and J ends were trimmed by 2 bases and 7 bases, with 9 bases remaining between them. The CDR3 region has the DNA TGTGCCAGCAGCCAAACAGGACCGAACACCATATATTTT. This translates into CASSQTGPNTIYF.

The chain has TRBV6-9 and TRBJ2-7, with 9 bases matching TRBD1. CDR1 is MNHGY, CDR2 SVAAGI, per germline. There are 15 residues in the CDR3. The V and J ends lost 2 bases and 3 bases, in that order; junction bases with no gene match: 5. The DNA for the CDR3 is TGTGCCAGCAGTTATGATGGACAGGGGAACTACGAGCAGTACTTC. It encodes CASSYDGQGNYEQYF.

This clone was seen many times. V usage is TRBV6-2 or TRBV6-3 and J usage is TRBJ2-3; tentative D call: TRBD2 (5 bases). The germline CDR1 and CDR2 sequences are MNHEY and SVGEGT. Trimming shortened V by 0 bases and J by 2 bases, and 9 bases separated the two germline ends. The CDR3 runs 15 residues. CDR3 sequence (DNA): TGTGCCAGCAGTTACTCGGCGAGGGACACAGATACGCAGTATTTT. This gives the protein CASSYSARDTDTQYF.

This clone has more than one count but fewer than ten. This chain uses TRBV28 with TRBJ2-2; TRBD2 is a possible D gene (5 bases). The CDR3 consists of 13 residues. Germline assignment: CDR1 MDHEN and CDR2 SYDVKM. The V and J ends lost 6 bases and 8 bases respectively, with 13 bases between them. The DNA for the CDR3 is TGTGCCAGCAGGTGGACTTTTAATGGGGAGCTGTTTTTT. This encodes CASRWTFNGELFF.

This clone was recorded many times. This chain links TRBV19 with TRBJ2-1, with 8 positions matching TRBD2. The germline V gene has CDR1 LNHDA and CDR2 SQIVND (reference sequence). The CDR3 spans 16 residues. After removal of 6 bases from V and 2 bases from J, the junction contained 9 bases not matched to a gene. The chain's CDR3 is CASRPSSGLTYNEQFF. CDR3 coding DNA: TGTGCCAGTAGGCCGTCTAGCGGGCTAACCTACAATGAGCAGTTCTTC.

The V gene is TRBV20-1, the J gene TRBJ2-5; no definite D call. V was clipped by 2 bases and J by 2 bases, with 6 bases between them. This CDR3 is 12 amino acids long. Germline V gene sequence: CDR1 DFQATT, CDR2 SNEGSKA (reference sequence). CDR3 protein: CSARRSQETQYF. The CDR3 DNA reads TGCAGTGCTAGAAGGAGTCAAGAGACCCAGTACTTC.

The chain is built from TRBV7-9 and TRBJ1-2; D call uncertain. The CDR3 has 14 amino acids. The germline CDR1 and CDR2 sequences are SEHNR and FQNEAQ (reference sequence). Trimming removed 2 bases from V and 5 bases from J, with 12 bases in between. The CDR3 reads CASSLPGNDYGYTF. CDR3 bases: TGTGCCAGCAGCTTACCCGGAAACGATTATGGCTACACCTTC.

The table lists this clone with a count of one. V and J are TRBV19 and TRBJ2-7, with 14 bases lining up with TRBD2. V was clipped by 4 bases and J by 12 bases; unmatched bases: 14. CDR1 is LNHDA and CDR2 is SQIVND in the germline V gene (reference sequence). There are 16 residues in the CDR3. CDR3 sequence (DNA): TGTGCCAGTAGTAATTTCTTCGCCGGGACTAGCGGGAGCGGGTACTTC. Protein: CASSNFFAGTSGSGYF.

This clone has only a few counts. This chain uses TRBV6-1 with TRBJ2-5; D possibly corresponds to TRBD1 (5 bases). Germline CDR1 and CDR2: MNHNS and SASEGT. V lost 5 bases, J lost 5 bases, and 21 bases lay in between. There are 16 residues in the CDR3. CDR3 region: CASSSSPGSPWETQYF. The CDR3 bases are TGTGCCAGCAGTTCCAGCCCAGGGTCGCCCTGGGAGACCCAGTACTTC.

This clone was observed a handful of times. The rearrangement joins TRBV6-7 to TRBJ2-6; no clear D gene. TRBV6-7 is an ORF; its function is uncertain. CDR3 length: 17 amino acids. V lost 6 bases to trimming and J lost 4 bases, with 19 bases between them. DNA for the CDR3: TGTGCCAGCAGCCGTAGGCCCCTGAAATCCGGGGCCAACGTCCTGACTTTC. Protein: CASSRRPLKSGANVLTF.

In this sample, this clone turned up many times. The genes are TRBV10-3 and TRBJ2-3; 13 bases align to TRBD2. The trim removed 7 bases at V and 1 base at J, leaving 8 bases unmatched. Germline loops: CDR1 ENHRY, CDR2 SYGVKD. The CDR3 has 17 amino acids. CDR3 nucleotides: TGTGCCATCACCCGGATGGGGACTAGCGGGGGCACAGATACGCAGTATTTT. It translates to CAITRMGTSGGTDTQYF.

This clone was counted a few times. The CDR3 region is CASSLDRTTWASYEQYF. CDR3 in DNA: TGTGCCAGCAGTTTGGACCGGACTACTTGGGCCAGTTACGAGCAGTACTTC. The V call is TRBV27, the J call TRBJ2-7; a weak D match, TRBD2 (6 bases). Trimming pared 3 bases from V and 4 bases from J, leaving 22 bases between. CDR3 length: 17 amino acids. CDR1 and CDR2 (germline): MNHEY, SMNVEV (reference sequence).

The chain joins TRBV24-1 to TRBJ1-2, with a possible D match to TRBD1 (5 bases). The V end was cut by 5 bases, the J end by 0 bases, with 21 bases between. Germline assignment: CDR1 KGHDR and CDR2 SFDVKD. This CDR3 has 18 amino acids. The DNA of the CDR3 is TGTGCCACCAGTGGGATCGGATCGGACAAATCTTCTAACTATGGCTACACCTTC. Translating it yields CATSGIGSDKSSNYGYTF.

The chain has TRBV2 and TRBJ2-7; D is uncertain. CDR3 length: 14 amino acids. Germline assignment: CDR1 SNHLY and CDR2 FYNNEI. Trimming stripped 4 bases from V and 2 bases from J, with 12 bases between. Here the CDR3 DNA reads TGTGCCAGCAGTGGTATAGGGCTAACCTACGAGCAGTACTTC. Residues: CASSGIGLTYEQYF.

This clone was counted many times. The chain has TRBV11-3 and TRBJ2-7; D is perhaps TRBD2 (6 bases). Germline CDR1 SGHNT, CDR2 YENEEA. V was cut by 10 bases and J by 3 bases, with 25 bases left in between. This CDR3 comprises 16 residues. CDR3 nucleotide sequence: TGTGCCACAAAGCCAAACGGAGTAGCGGAAGACTACGAGCAGTACTTC. This translates into CATKPNGVAEDYEQYF.

In this sample, this clone turned up a few times. The rearrangement joins TRBV28 to TRBJ2-2, with D maybe TRBD1 (5 bases). The CDR3 is made up of 14 amino acids. V lost 6 bases, J lost 4 bases, and 12 bases lay in between. Looked up from germline, CDR1 is MDHEN and CDR2 is SYDVKM. CDR3 region: CASRPDTFTGELFF. CDR3 bases: TGTGCCAGCAGGCCGGACACCTTCACCGGGGAGCTGTTTTTT.

This clone was seen once. This sequence joins TRBV3-1 and TRBJ1-2; 10 nucleotides align to TRBD1. This CDR3 contains 16 residues. V gave up 1 base and J gave up 3 bases; unmatched junction bases: 5. Germline-derived CDR1 and CDR2 are LGHDT and YNNKEL (reference sequence). The CDR3 sequence is CASSQADRGRHYGYTF. The CDR3 DNA follows: TGTGCCAGCAGCCAAGCCGACAGGGGGCGTCACTATGGCTACACCTTC.

J is TRBJ1-4 and V is TRBV30; D gene unclear. V was cut by 7 bases and J by 6 bases, with 12 bases left in between. CDR1 is GTSNPN and CDR2 is SVGIG in the germline V gene (reference sequence). The CDR3 spans 12 residues. Here the CDR3 DNA reads TGTGCCTTACAGCCGAACGATGAAAAACTGTTTTTT. It encodes CALQPNDEKLFF.